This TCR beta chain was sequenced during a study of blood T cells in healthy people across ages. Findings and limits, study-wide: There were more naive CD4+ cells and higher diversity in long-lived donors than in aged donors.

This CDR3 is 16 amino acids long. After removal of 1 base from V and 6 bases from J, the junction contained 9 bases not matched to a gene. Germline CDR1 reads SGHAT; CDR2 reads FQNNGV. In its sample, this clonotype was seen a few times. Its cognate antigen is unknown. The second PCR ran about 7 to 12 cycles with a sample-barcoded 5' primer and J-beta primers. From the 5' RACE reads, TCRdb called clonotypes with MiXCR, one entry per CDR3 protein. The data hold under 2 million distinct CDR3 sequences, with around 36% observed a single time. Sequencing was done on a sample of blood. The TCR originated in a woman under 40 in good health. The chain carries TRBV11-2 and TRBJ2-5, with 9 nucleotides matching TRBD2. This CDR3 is CASSLGGSGSEKTQYF. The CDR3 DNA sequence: TGTGCCAGCAGCTTAGGGGGTAGCGGGAGTGAGAAGACCCAGTACTTC. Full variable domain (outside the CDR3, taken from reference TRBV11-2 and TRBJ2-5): EAGVAQSPRYKIIEKRQSVAFWCNPISGHATLYWYQQILGQGPKLLIQFQNNGVVDDSQLPKDRFSAERLKGVDSTLKIQPAKLEDSAVYLCASSLGGSGSEKTQYFGPGTRLLVL.